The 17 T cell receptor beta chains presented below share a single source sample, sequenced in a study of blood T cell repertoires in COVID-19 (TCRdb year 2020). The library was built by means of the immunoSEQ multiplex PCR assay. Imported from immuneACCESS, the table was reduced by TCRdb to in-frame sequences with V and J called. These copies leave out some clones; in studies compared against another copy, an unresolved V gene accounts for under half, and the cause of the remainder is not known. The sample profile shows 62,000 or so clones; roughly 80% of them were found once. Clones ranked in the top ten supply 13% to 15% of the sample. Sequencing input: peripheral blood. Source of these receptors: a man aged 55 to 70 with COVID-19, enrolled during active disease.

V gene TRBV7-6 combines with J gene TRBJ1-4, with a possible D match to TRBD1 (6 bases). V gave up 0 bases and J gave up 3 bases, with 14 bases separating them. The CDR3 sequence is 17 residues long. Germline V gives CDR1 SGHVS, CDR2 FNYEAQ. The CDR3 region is CASSLALPGHPNEKLFF. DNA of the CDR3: TGTGCCAGCAGCTTAGCCCTACCGGGACACCCTAATGAAAAACTGTTTTTT.

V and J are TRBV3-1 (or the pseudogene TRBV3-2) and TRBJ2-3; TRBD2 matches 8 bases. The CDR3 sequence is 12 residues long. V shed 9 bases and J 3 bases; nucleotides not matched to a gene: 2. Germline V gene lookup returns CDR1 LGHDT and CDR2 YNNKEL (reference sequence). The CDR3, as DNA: TGTGCCAGTAGCGGGGAGACAGATACGCAGTATTTT. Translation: CASSGETDTQYF.

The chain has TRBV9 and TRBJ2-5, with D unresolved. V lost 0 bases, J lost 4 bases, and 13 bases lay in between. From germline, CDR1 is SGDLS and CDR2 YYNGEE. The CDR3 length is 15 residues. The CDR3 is CASSVATGYGETQYF. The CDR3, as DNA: TGTGCCAGCAGCGTAGCTACGGGTTATGGAGAGACCCAGTACTTC.

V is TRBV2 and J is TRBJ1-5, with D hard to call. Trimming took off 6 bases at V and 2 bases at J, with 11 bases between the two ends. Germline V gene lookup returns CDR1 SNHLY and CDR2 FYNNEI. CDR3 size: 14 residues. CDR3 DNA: TGTGCCAGCAGGCCGGACTCTGGCAATCAGCCCCAGCATTTT. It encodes CASRPDSGNQPQHF.

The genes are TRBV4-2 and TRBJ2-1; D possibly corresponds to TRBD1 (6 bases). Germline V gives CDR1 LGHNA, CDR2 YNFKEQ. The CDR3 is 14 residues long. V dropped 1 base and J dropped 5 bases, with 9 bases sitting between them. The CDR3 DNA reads TGTGCCAGCAGCCAAGGGACAGAAAACAATGAGCAGTTCTTC. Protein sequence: CASSQGTENNEQFF.

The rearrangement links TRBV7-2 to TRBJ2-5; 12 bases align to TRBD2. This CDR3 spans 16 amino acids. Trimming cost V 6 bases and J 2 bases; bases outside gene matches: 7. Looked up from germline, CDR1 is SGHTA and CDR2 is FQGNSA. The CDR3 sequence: CASSRRLAGEQETQYF. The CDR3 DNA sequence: TGTGCCAGCAGTCGACGACTAGCGGGGGAACAAGAGACCCAGTACTTC.

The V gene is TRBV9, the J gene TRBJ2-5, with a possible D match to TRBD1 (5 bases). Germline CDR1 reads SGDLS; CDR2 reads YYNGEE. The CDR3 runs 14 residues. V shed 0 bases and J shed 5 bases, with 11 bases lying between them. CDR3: CASSVGQGRETQYF. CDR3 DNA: TGTGCCAGCAGCGTAGGTCAGGGTCGGGAGACCCAGTACTTC.

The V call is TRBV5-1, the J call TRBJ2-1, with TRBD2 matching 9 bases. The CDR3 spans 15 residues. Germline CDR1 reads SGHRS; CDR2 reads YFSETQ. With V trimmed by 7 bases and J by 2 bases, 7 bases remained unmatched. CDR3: CASGLASGTYNEQFF. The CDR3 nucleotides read TGCGCCAGCGGGTTGGCTAGCGGGACCTACAATGAGCAGTTCTTC.

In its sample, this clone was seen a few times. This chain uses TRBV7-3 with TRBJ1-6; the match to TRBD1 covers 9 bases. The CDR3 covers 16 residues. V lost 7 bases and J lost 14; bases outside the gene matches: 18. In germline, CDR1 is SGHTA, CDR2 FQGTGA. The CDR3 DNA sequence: TGTGCCAGCACCCAAAGAGGGACAGGGCCTTTATCGACCCTCCACTTT. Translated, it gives CASTQRGTGPLSTLHF.

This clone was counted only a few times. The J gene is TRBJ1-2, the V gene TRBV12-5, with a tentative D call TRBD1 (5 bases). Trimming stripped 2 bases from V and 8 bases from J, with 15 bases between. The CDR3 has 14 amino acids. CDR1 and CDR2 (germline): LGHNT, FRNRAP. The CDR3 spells CASGLSVDRNGYTF. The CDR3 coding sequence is TGTGCTAGTGGTTTGTCTGTTGACAGAAACGGCTACACCTTC.

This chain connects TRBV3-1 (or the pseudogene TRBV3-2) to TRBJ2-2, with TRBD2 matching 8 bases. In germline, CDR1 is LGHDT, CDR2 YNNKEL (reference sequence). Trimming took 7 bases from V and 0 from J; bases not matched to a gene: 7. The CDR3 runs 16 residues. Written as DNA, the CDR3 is TGTGCCAGCACCCCTAGAGCGGGGGCGAACACCGGGGAGCTGTTTTTT. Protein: CASTPRAGANTGELFF.

The CDR3 nucleotides are TGTGCCAGCAGTTCCAGCCGGGGCGGGAGTACGTACAATGAGCAGTTCTTC. This sequence encodes CASSSSRGGSTYNEQFF. The rearrangement uses TRBV27 and TRBJ2-1; 7 nucleotides line up with TRBD2. The CDR3 is 17 amino acids. V shed 4 bases, J shed 4 bases, and the junction held 13 bases outside the gene matches. The germline V gene has CDR1 MNHEY and CDR2 SMNVEV (reference sequence).

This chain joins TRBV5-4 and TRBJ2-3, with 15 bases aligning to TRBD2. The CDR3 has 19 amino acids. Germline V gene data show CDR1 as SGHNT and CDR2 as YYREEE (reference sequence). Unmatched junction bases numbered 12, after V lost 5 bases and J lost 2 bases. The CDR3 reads CASRSGGTSGGPNTDTQYF. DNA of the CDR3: TGTGCCAGCAGATCAGGAGGGACTAGCGGGGGGCCCAACACAGATACGCAGTATTTT.

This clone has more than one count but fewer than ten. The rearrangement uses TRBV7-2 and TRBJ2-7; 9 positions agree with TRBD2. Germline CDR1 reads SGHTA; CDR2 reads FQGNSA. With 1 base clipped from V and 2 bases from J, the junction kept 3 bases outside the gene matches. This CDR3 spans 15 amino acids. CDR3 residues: CASSLGLAAAYEQYF. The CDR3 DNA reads TGTGCCAGCAGCTTAGGACTAGCGGCGGCCTACGAGCAGTACTTC.

CDR3 sequence: CASRQGRTSQPQHF. The DNA for the CDR3 is TGTGCCAGCAGACAGGGAAGGACCAGTCAGCCCCAGCATTTT. This chain links TRBV21-1 with TRBJ1-5; the table assigns TRBD1, which was not confirmed against the DNA. TRBV21-1 is assigned pseudogene status. The CDR3 contains 14 residues.

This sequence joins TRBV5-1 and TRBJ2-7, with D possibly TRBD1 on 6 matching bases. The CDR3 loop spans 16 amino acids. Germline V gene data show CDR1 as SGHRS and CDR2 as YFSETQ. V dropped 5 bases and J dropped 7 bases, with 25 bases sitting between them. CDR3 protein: CASSPQGGQLLLEQYF. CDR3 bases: TGCGCCAGCAGTCCTCAAGGCGGACAGCTCCTACTTGAGCAGTACTTC.

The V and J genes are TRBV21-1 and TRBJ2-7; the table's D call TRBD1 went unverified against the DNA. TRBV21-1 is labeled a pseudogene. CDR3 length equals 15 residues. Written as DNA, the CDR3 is TGTGCCAGCAGCAAAGGATCCAGGGGGGACTACGAGCAGTACTTC. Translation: CASSKGSRGDYEQYF.